Presented here are 21 T cell receptor beta chains from one specimen sequenced in a study of T cell responses to AZD1222 COVID-19 vaccine. TCRdb's table, derived via immunoSEQ multiplex PCR, lists solely in-frame clones and lacks some. The sample lists about 85,000 clones; 86% were seen once. This specimen consisted of peripheral blood, obtained on day 0 of AZD1222 vaccination. Receptors were obtained from an adult in good health.

V is TRBV14 and J is TRBJ1-2, with unresolved D. Germline values: CDR1 SGHDN, CDR2 FVKESK. Trimming stripped 0 bases from V and 4 bases from J, with 12 bases between. CDR3 length equals 15 residues. The CDR3 nucleotides are TGTGCCAGCAGCCAAGATTACCGGGGTAGCTATGGCTACACCTTC. This encodes CASSQDYRGSYGYTF.

The chain is built from TRBV19 and TRBJ1-5; D remains ambiguous. Germline V gene data show CDR1 as LNHDA and CDR2 as SQIVND (reference sequence). This CDR3 spans 12 amino acids. V lost 7 bases and J lost 0, with 4 bases in between. CDR3 amino acids: CASKNSNQPQHF. In DNA form, the CDR3 reads TGTGCCAGTAAGAATAGCAATCAGCCCCAGCATTTT.

In DNA, the CDR3 is TGTGCCACCAGCAGAGATCCAGGACCCCAAGAGACCCAGTACTTC. Protein: CATSRDPGPQETQYF. This chain uses TRBV15 with TRBJ2-5; no reliable D call. CDR3 length: 15 amino acids. Per the germline V gene, CDR1 is LNHNV and CDR2 is YYDKDF (reference sequence). Trimming shortened V by 0 bases and J by 1 base, and 9 bases separated the two germline ends.

This chain connects TRBV30 to TRBJ2-1; perhaps TRBD2 as D (6 bases). V gave up 8 bases and J gave up 4 bases, with 12 bases separating them. Germline V gene data show CDR1 as GTSNPN and CDR2 as SVGIG (reference sequence). The CDR3 runs 12 residues. Here the CDR3 DNA reads TGTGCCACTGGAGGGCTATACAATGAGCAGTTCTTC. It is translated as CATGGLYNEQFF.

V is TRBV28 and J is TRBJ1-5, with 7 nucleotides matching TRBD1. With V trimmed by 6 bases and J by 7 bases, 6 bases remained unmatched. Per the germline V gene, CDR1 is MDHEN and CDR2 is SYDVKM. There are 13 residues in the CDR3. The CDR3 nucleotides are TGTGCCAGCAGCTCGGGACAGCAACAGCCCCAGCATTTT. Its translation is CASSSGQQQPQHF.

This sequence joins TRBV10-3 and TRBJ1-2, with 9 nucleotides matching TRBD1. Germline values: CDR1 ENHRY, CDR2 SYGVKD. After removal of 3 bases from V and 7 bases from J, the junction contained 9 bases not matched to a gene. This CDR3 contains 15 residues. CDR3 nucleotide sequence: TGTGCCATCAGTGAAGTTGGGACAGGGATGCTTGGCTACACCTTC. Amino acid sequence: CAISEVGTGMLGYTF.

The V and J genes are TRBV6-6 and TRBJ2-2, with D tentatively TRBD1 (6 bases). Trimming removed 6 bases at V and 1 base at J, with 9 bases between. This CDR3 is 14 amino acids long. The germline CDR1 and CDR2 sequences are MNHNY and SVGAGI (reference sequence). CDR3 nucleotides: TGTGCCAGCAGGGACAGACAGAACACCGGGGAGCTGTTTTTT. Its protein product is CASRDRQNTGELFF.

The chain couples TRBV12-3 or TRBV12-4 to TRBJ2-3; D remains unclear. This CDR3 is built from 13 residues. V was trimmed by 6 bases and J by 4 bases, leaving 11 bases between them. In DNA, the CDR3 is TGTGCCAGCAGCGGGCTAGTCGCAGATACGCAGTATTTT. Encoded protein: CASSGLVADTQYF.

V and J are TRBV6-2 or TRBV6-3 and TRBJ2-2; D is possibly TRBD2 (5 bases). Deletions cut 5 bases from V and 0 bases from J, with 19 bases between. Germline V gene data show CDR1 as MNHEY and CDR2 as SVGEGT. The CDR3 length is 18 residues. Written as DNA, the CDR3 is TGTGCCAGCAGTCCCTTTCCTTCCAGCGGCTCGAACACCGGGGAGCTGTTTTTT. Encoded protein: CASSPFPSSGSNTGELFF.

The chain combines TRBV10-3 with TRBJ1-4; no definite D call. CDR3 length: 15 amino acids. Germline CDR1 is ENHRY and CDR2 is SYGVKD. Trimming shortened V by 6 bases and J by 2 bases, and 13 bases separated the two germline ends. CDR3 in amino acids: CAIRTSGSTNEKLFF. CDR3 nucleotide sequence: TGTGCCATCAGAACGAGTGGGAGCACTAATGAAAAACTGTTTTTT.

The chain recombines TRBV28 with TRBJ2-1; 8 bases map to TRBD1. There are 11 residues in the CDR3. Looked up from germline, CDR1 is MDHEN and CDR2 is SYDVKM. V shed 6 bases, J shed 16 bases, and the junction held 8 bases outside the gene matches. The CDR3 loop is CASSPGGRPFF. CDR3 DNA sequence: TGTGCCAGCAGCCCAGGGGGCCGGCCTTTCTTC.

The CDR3 sequence: CASSEGLGQGRQFF. Here the CDR3 DNA reads TGTGCCAGCAGTGAAGGTTTGGGACAGGGCAGGCAGTTCTTC. V and J are TRBV2 and TRBJ2-1; 9 nucleotides agree with TRBD1. The V and J ends lost 1 base and 12 bases, in that order; junction bases with no gene match: 7. CDR3 size: 14 residues. The germline V gene encodes CDR1 SNHLY and CDR2 FYNNEI.

The chain has TRBV7-2 and TRBJ2-7, with 7 bases fitting TRBD2. CDR1 is SGHTA and CDR2 is FQGNSA in the germline V gene. The junction had 11 bases not matched to a gene; V was cut back by 1 base and J by 2 bases. This CDR3 contains 17 residues. This CDR3 reads CASSLDGSASGAYEQYF. The DNA of the CDR3 is TGTGCCAGCAGCTTAGATGGCTCGGCTAGCGGAGCCTACGAGCAGTACTTC.

The V gene is TRBV6-5, the J gene TRBJ1-1, with TRBD1 matching over 10 bases. Trimming at V came to 0 bases and at J to 6 bases, leaving 4 bases not matched to a gene. The CDR3 runs 15 residues. Germline V gene data show CDR1 as MNHEY and CDR2 as SVGAGI. CDR3 nucleotide sequence: TGTGCCAGCAGTTACTCGAGACAGGGGGCCTCTGAAGCTTTCTTT. The encoded protein is CASSYSRQGASEAFF.

This sequence joins TRBV5-4 and TRBJ1-6; D uncertain. This CDR3 comprises 15 residues. V was clipped by 0 bases and J by 10 bases, with 14 bases between them. Germline-derived CDR1 and CDR2 are SGHNT and YYREEE (reference sequence). The DNA of the CDR3 is TGTGCCAGCAGCTTGGGGGTCGCGGCGATATCACCCCTCCACTTT. Its translation is CASSLGVAAISPLHF.

This sequence joins TRBV6-5 and TRBJ1-1; 7 bases align to TRBD1. CDR3 length: 13 amino acids. CDR1 is MNHEY and CDR2 is SVGAGI in the germline V gene. With V trimmed by 7 bases and J by 4 bases, 6 bases remained unmatched. CDR3 loop: CASIKQGSTEAFF. The CDR3 DNA reads as TGTGCCAGCATTAAACAGGGGAGCACTGAAGCTTTCTTT.

This clone was observed a handful of times. The chain is built from TRBV6-5 and TRBJ2-2; D gene uncertain. CDR3 size: 14 residues. CDR1 is MNHEY and CDR2 is SVGAGI in the germline V gene. Trimming cost V 6 bases and J 2 bases, with 10 bases left between them. This CDR3 is CASRRHQNTGELFF. As DNA, the CDR3 is TGTGCCAGCAGGAGACATCAAAACACCGGGGAGCTGTTTTTT.

This clone has just a few counts. J is TRBJ2-1 and V is TRBV5-1; tentative D call: TRBD2 (6 bases). V was clipped by 4 bases and J by 0 bases, with 11 bases between them. CDR3 length equals 15 residues. Germline lookup yields CDR1 SGHRS and CDR2 YFSETQ. The CDR3 sequence is CASSPDGSSYNEQFF. The CDR3 DNA is TGCGCCAGCAGCCCGGACGGGAGCTCCTACAATGAGCAGTTCTTC.

The sample holds one count of this clone. The identical CDR3 is also encoded by other nucleotide sequences in the sample. The genes are TRBV3-1 (or the pseudogene TRBV3-2) and TRBJ1-2; TRBD1 agrees at 8 bases. Per the germline V gene, CDR1 is LGHDT and CDR2 is YNNKEL (reference sequence). The CDR3 has 12 residues. Trimming at V came to 1 base and at J to 8 bases, leaving 0 bases not matched to a gene. In DNA, the CDR3 is TGTGCCAGCAGCCAAGCAGGGGGCGGCTACACCTTC. It encodes CASSQAGGGYTF.

The chain is built from TRBV27 and TRBJ2-2; unclear D gene. This CDR3 region has 17 residues. Trimming took off 2 bases at V and 0 bases at J, with 13 bases between the two ends. Germline loops: CDR1 MNHEY, CDR2 SMNVEV (reference sequence). The CDR3 reads CASSLRSYGSNTGELFF. The DNA of the CDR3 is TGTGCCAGCAGTTTAAGGAGCTACGGGTCGAACACCGGGGAGCTGTTTTTT.

The CDR3 spells CASSLRVAAGSDTQYF. CDR3 sequence (DNA): TGTGCCAGCAGCTTGAGGGTAGCTGCGGGGAGCGATACGCAGTATTTT. The chain has TRBV5-4 and TRBJ2-3, with D tentatively TRBD2 (6 bases). The V gene lost 1 base and the J gene lost 6 bases, with 18 bases spanning the gap. There are 16 residues in the CDR3. Germline values: CDR1 SGHNT, CDR2 YYREEE (reference sequence).